One sample yielded the 5 T cell receptor beta chains listed below, sequenced in a study of T cells after somatic rescue of genetic block (dated by TCRdb to the early 2020s). The library relied on the immunoSEQ multiplex PCR assay. TCRdb holds this immuneACCESS table with in-frame rearrangements only. Some clones are missing; in checked studies, unresolved V genes explain under half, and the rest has no known cause. In all, the sample holds about 68,000 clones, and 80% to 95% of those were seen once. The ten largest clones represent around 3% of the sample. Source material: peripheral blood mononuclear cells (PBMCs). All receptors derive from a man aged 40-49 years.

The genes are TRBV27 and TRBJ2-7; D unresolved. Germline-derived CDR1 and CDR2 are MNHEY and SMNVEV (reference sequence). The CDR3 contains 16 residues. The germline V and J ends were trimmed by 7 bases and 0 bases, with 19 bases remaining between them. CDR3 residues: CASIPPFADSSYEQYF. CDR3 nucleotides: TGTGCCAGCATACCTCCCTTCGCGGATAGCTCCTACGAGCAGTACTTC.

The chain uses TRBV6-5 and TRBJ1-2; 8 nucleotides align to TRBD1. Germline assignment: CDR1 MNHEY and CDR2 SVGAGI. This CDR3 has 14 amino acids. After removal of 5 bases from V and 1 base from J, the junction contained 3 bases not matched to a gene. The CDR3, as DNA: TGTGCCAGCAGTCGGACAGGGAATAACTATGGCTACACCTTC. This codes for CASSRTGNNYGYTF.

This clone was picked up one time. The V and J genes are TRBV21-1 and TRBJ2-7. TRBV21-1 counts as a pseudogene. CDR3 length equals 16 residues. DNA for the CDR3: TGTGCCAGCAGCAAAGAAGGGTCAGGGGGGGACCACGAGCAGTACTTC. It encodes CASSKEGSGGDHEQYF.

The chain joins TRBV28 to TRBJ2-1; 11 bases are a match to TRBD2. The germline V gene encodes CDR1 MDHEN and CDR2 SYDVKM. The CDR3 consists of 15 residues. The junction had 6 bases not matched to a gene; V was cut back by 6 bases and J by 5 bases. CDR3 in DNA: TGTGCCAGCAGGGGTCTAGCGGGAGGCCACAATGAGCAGTTCTTC. This gives the protein CASRGLAGGHNEQFF.

The rearrangement links TRBV4-1 to TRBJ2-1, with unresolved D. V was trimmed by 5 bases and J by 8 bases, leaving 4 bases between them. The CDR3 loop spans 10 amino acids. Looked up from germline, CDR1 is MGHRA and CDR2 is YSYEKL. The CDR3 reads CASSGDEQFF. The CDR3 DNA reads TGCGCCAGCAGCGGTGATGAGCAGTTCTTC.